Listed here is a single T cell receptor beta chain. Its specificity is not known. The data were obtained in a study of vaccination effects on CD4 cells after COVID-19. Study results and caveats: Clones that were induced by infection or by vaccine showed marked contraction late after vaccination.

TCRdb keeps only in-frame clones here, not all; method: immunoSEQ multiplex PCR. Here the sample spans around 22,000 clones, approximately 70% being singletons. Antigen-specific CD4+ T cells were expanded (with viral peptide pools) by the ViraFEST assay ahead of sequencing. It was after approximately 10 days of culture that CD4+ T cells were isolated. In culture with around 10 IU/ml IL-2 and 8.5 to 10 ug/ml peptides, PBMC were grown at a few million per well. V lost 2 bases, J lost 8 bases, and 11 bases lay in between. There are 13 residues in the CDR3. From germline, CDR1 is SGHRS and CDR2 YFSETQ. This chain uses TRBV5-1 with TRBJ1-3; weak D call: TRBD1 (6 bases). Specimen: CD4+ T cells from PBMCs cultured with HCoV-229E spike peptides, collected before COVID-19 vaccination. The receptor was derived from a human donor who received a COVID-19 vaccine. This CDR3 reads CASSFIEGDTIYF. In DNA, the CDR3 is TGCGCCAGCAGCTTCATAGAGGGGGACACCATATATTTT.